This T cell receptor beta chain comes out of a study of blood T cells in healthy people across ages. A second PCR of about 7 to 12 cycles used a sample-barcoded 5' primer and a J-beta primer mix. Each CDR3 protein gets one entry after TCRdb re-called the 5' RACE reads with MiXCR. The sample holds around 1.5 million distinct CDR3 sequences; approximately 59% are singletons and the top ten take about 6.7%. The CDR3 covers 13 residues. J lost 5 bases, V lost 4 bases, and 2 bases had no gene match. Germline V lookup: CDR1 SQVTM, CDR2 ANQGSEA. The V call is TRBV29-1, the J call TRBJ2-7; TRBD2 matches at 13 bases. Sequencing was carried out using blood. The sequence derives from a young man in good health. CDR3 nucleotide sequence: TGCAGCGTTGCGGGACTAGCGGGACACGAGCAGTACTTC. Its translation: CSVAGLAGHEQYF.